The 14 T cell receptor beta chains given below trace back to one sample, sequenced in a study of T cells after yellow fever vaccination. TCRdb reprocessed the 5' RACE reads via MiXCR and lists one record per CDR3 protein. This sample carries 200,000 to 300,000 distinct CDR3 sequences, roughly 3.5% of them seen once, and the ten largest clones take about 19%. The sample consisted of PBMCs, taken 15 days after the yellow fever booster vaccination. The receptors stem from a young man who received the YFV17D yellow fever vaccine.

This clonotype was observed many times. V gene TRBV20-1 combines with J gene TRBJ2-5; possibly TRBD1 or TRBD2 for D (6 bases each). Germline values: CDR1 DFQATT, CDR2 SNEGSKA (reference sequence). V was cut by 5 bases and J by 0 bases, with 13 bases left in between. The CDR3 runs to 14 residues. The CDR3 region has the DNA TGCAGTGCTCGGGGGCTATGGCACCAAGAGACCCAGTACTTC. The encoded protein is CSARGLWHQETQYF.

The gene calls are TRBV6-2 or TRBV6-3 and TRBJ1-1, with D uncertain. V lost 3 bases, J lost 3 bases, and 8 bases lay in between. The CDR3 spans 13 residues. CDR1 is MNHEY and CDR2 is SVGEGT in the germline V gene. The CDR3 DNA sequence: TGTGCCAGCAGTTATGGGAGAGACACTGAAGCTTTCTTT. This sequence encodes CASSYGRDTEAFF.

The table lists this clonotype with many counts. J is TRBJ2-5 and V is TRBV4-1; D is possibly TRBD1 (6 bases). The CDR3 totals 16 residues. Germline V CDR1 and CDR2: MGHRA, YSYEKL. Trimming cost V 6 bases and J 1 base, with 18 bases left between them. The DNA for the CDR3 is TGCGCCAGCAGTACCCGGACAGCTATGTTCCAAGAGACCCAGTACTTC. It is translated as CASSTRTAMFQETQYF.

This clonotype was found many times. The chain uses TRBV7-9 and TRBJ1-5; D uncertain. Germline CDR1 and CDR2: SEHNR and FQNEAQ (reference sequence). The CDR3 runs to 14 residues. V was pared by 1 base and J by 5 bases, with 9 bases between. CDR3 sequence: CASSLGETHQPQHF. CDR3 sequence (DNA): TGTGCCAGCAGCTTAGGGGAGACCCATCAGCCCCAGCATTTT.

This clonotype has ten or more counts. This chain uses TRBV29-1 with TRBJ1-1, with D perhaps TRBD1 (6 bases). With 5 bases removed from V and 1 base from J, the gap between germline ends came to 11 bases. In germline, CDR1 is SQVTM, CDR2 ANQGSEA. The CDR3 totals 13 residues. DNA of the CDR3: TGCAGCGTTCGACGACAGGAGAACACTGAAGCTTTCTTT. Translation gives CSVRRQENTEAFF.

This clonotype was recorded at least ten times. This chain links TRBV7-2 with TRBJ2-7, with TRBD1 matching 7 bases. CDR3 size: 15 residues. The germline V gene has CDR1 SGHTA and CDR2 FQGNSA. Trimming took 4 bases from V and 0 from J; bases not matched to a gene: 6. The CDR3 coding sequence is TGTGCCAGCAGCTCCCCAGGACAGGACTCCTACGAGCAGTACGTC. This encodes CASSSPGQDSYEQYV.

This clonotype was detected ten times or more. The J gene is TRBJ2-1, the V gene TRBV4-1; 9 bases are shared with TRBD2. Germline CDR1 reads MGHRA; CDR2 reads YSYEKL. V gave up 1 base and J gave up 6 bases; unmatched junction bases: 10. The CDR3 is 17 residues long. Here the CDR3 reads CASSQVMRGGLRNEQFF. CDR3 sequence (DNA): TGCGCCAGCAGCCAAGTTATGCGGGGGGGTCTCCGCAATGAGCAGTTCTTC.

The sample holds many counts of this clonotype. CDR3 sequence: CASSFDQETQYF. Here the CDR3 DNA reads TGCGCCAGCAGCTTCGACCAAGAGACCCAGTACTTC. The gene calls are TRBV5-1 and TRBJ2-5; no clear D gene. Trimming shortened V by 2 bases and J by 0 bases, and 2 bases separated the two germline ends. The CDR3 contains 12 residues. CDR1 and CDR2 from the germline V gene are SGHRS and YFSETQ.

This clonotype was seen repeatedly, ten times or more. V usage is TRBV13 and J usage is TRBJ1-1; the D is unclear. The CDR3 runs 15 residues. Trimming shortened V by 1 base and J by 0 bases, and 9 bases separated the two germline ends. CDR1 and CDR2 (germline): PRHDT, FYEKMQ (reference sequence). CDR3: CASSLVEGVNTEAFF. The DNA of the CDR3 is TGTGCCAGCAGCTTAGTAGAGGGCGTGAACACTGAAGCTTTCTTT.

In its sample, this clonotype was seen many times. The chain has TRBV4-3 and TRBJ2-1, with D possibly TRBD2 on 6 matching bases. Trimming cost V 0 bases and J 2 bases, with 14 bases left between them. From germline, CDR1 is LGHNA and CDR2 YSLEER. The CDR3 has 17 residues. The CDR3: CASSQDPEDYPYNEQFF. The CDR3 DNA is TGCGCCAGCAGCCAAGATCCCGAGGACTACCCCTACAATGAGCAGTTCTTC.

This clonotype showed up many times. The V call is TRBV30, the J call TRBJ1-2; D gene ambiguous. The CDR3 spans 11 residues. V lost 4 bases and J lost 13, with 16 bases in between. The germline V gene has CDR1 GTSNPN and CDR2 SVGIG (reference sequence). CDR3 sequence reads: CAWIRVVSGTF. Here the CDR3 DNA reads TGTGCCTGGATAAGGGTAGTCAGTGGCACCTTC. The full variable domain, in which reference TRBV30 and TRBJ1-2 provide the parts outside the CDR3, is SQTIHQWPATLVQPVGSPLSLECTVEGTSNPNLYWYRQAAGRGLQLLFYSVGIGQISSEVPQNLSASRPQDRQFILSSKKLLLSDSGFYLCAWIRVVSGTFGSGTRLTVV.

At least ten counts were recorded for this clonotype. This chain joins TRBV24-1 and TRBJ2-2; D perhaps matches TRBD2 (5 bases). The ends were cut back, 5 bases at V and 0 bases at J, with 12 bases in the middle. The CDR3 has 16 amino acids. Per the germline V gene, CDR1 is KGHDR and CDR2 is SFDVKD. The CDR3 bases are TGTGCCACCAGTGCTTGGACTCCCGCGAACACCGGGGAGCTGTTTTTT. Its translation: CATSAWTPANTGELFF.

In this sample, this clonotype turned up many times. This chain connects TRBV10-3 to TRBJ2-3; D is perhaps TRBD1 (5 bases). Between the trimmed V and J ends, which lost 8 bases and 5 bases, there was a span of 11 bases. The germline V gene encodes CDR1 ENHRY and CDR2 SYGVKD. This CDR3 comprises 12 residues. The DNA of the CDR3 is TGTGCCATCTCAGGGCTGGGAGATACGCAGTATTTT. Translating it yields CAISGLGDTQYF.

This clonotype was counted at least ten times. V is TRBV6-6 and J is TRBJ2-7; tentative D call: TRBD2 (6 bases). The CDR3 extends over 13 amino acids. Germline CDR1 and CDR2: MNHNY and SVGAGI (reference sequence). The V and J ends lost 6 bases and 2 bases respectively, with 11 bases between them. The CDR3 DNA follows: TGTGCCAGCAGGCTAGCGCCTACCTACGAGCAGTACGTC. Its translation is CASRLAPTYEQYV.